This entry concerns a single T cell receptor beta chain. The antigen remains undetermined. These data belong to a study of cytomegalovirus exposure and HLA in healthy donors. Background on the study: Earlier, 95 million to 130 million unique TCR beta sequences were recovered from around 200 million T cells by an analysis.

The CDR3 has 15 residues. CDR1 and CDR2 (germline): SGHRS, YFSETQ. V was clipped by 2 bases and J by 7 bases, with 16 bases between them. A multiplex PCR was run with 60 Vbeta primers and 13 Jbeta primers. Sequenced by immunoSEQ multiplex PCR; TCRdb stores in-frame clones only, minus some. The data contain 160,000 or so clones, 80% to 85% of them singletons. Findings and limits, study-wide: Most observed TCR sequences were rare, whereas some public TCRs were detected in many donors. About 90% or about 30% of the time was how often most TCR beta V segments were productive, according to an earlier analysis.

The chain uses TRBV5-1 and TRBJ1-3; D is possibly TRBD1 (6 bases). Sequencing was carried out using PBMCs. The clonotype comes from a young woman in good health and CMV-seronegative. CDR3 protein: CASSLYHRDGNTIYF. The DNA for the CDR3 is TGCGCCAGCAGCTTATACCACAGGGACGGCAACACCATATATTTT.